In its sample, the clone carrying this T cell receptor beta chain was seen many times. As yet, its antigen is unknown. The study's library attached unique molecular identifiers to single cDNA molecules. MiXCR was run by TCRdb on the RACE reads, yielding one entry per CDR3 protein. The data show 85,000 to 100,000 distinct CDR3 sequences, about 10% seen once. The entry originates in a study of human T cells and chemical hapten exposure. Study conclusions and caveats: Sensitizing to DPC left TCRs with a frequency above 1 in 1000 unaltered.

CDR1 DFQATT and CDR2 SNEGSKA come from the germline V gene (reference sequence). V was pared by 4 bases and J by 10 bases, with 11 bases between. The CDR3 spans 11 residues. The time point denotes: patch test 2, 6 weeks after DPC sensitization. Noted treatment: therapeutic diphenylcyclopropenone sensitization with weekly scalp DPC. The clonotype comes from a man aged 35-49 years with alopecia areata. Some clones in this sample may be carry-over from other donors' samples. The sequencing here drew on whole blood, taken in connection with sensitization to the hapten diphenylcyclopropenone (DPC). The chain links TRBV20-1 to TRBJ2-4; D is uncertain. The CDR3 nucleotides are TGCAGTGCTACCCAGGAAGCTATTCAGTACTTC. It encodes CSATQEAIQYF.